Following are 14 T cell receptor beta chains from one sample sequenced in a study of cytomegalovirus exposure and HLA in healthy donors. Use of 60 Vbeta and 13 Jbeta primers characterized the PCR. Produced via immunoSEQ multiplex PCR; TCRdb's table is partial and in-frame only. The top ten clones hold approximately 1.3% of a sample with roughly 180,000 clones, 77% of them seen once. Sequencing was carried out using PBMCs. Receptors originate from a man younger than 35 in good health and CMV-seronegative.

The chain combines TRBV18 with TRBJ1-2; no clear D gene. CDR1 KGHSH and CDR2 LQKENI come from the germline V gene. The CDR3 runs to 15 residues. The ends were cut back, 2 bases at V and 0 bases at J, with 10 bases in the middle. As DNA, the CDR3 is TGTGCCAGCTCACCAGGGCAGACCTCTAACTATGGCTACACCTTC. The encoded protein is CASSPGQTSNYGYTF.

In this sample, this clone turned up once. The chain joins TRBV28 to TRBJ2-1; D uncertain. The germline V and J ends were trimmed by 6 bases and 7 bases, with 10 bases remaining between them. The CDR3 is 12 residues long. The germline CDR1 and CDR2 sequences are MDHEN and SYDVKM. The CDR3 protein is CASRYSGNEQFF. The CDR3 DNA is TGTGCCAGCAGATATAGTGGTAATGAGCAGTTCTTC.

The chain uses TRBV7-8 and TRBJ2-3; 10 positions agree with TRBD2. V was pared by 2 bases and J by 6 bases, with 8 bases of the junction left unmatched. Germline CDR1 reads SGHVS; CDR2 reads FQNEAQ. CDR3 length: 16 amino acids. CDR3 in DNA: TGTGCCAGCAGCTTAAAAGCGGGAGGGCCTTGGGATACGCAGTATTTT. It specifies CASSLKAGGPWDTQYF.

V and J are TRBV23-1 and TRBJ1-2, with 7 bases fitting TRBD1. TRBV23-1 is flagged as an ORF with uncertain function. Trimming cost V 0 bases and J 6 bases; bases outside gene matches: 7. The CDR3 runs 15 residues. The CDR3 nucleotides are TGCGCCAGCAGTCAATCGCAACAGGGGAAGAATGGCTACACCTTC. This translates into CASSQSQQGKNGYTF.

V gene TRBV15 combines with J gene TRBJ1-2; D uncertain. Germline CDR1 is LNHNV and CDR2 is YYDKDF (reference sequence). This CDR3 contains 17 residues. The V gene lost 0 bases and the J gene lost 3 bases, with 17 bases spanning the gap. This chain's CDR3 is CATSREDTGSVYYGYTF. Written as DNA, the CDR3 is TGTGCCACCAGCAGAGAAGACACCGGTTCGGTCTACTATGGCTACACCTTC.

This clone was found once. The rearrangement links TRBV11-2 to TRBJ1-2; TRBD1 matches 8 bases. J was trimmed by 4 bases and V by 0 bases; bases with no gene match: 7. Germline V CDR1 and CDR2: SGHAT, FQNNGV. The CDR3 spans 16 residues. The CDR3 DNA sequence: TGTGCCAGCAGCTTAGATAGGAGGACAGGGCCCTATGGCTACACCTTC. This gives the protein CASSLDRRTGPYGYTF.

CDR3 bases: TGTGCCAGCAGCTTAGAGGACAGGCGGAGCAATCAGCCCCAGCATTTT. Translated, it gives CASSLEDRRSNQPQHF. V gene TRBV7-2 combines with J gene TRBJ1-5; 7 bases line up with TRBD1. CDR1 is SGHTA and CDR2 is FQGNSA in the germline V gene. The CDR3 is made up of 16 amino acids. J lost 1 base, V lost 1 base, and 4 bases had no gene match.

This clone was observed once. Other DNA sequences in this sample translate to the same CDR3. This chain's CDR3 is CASSGGGNTEAFF. The CDR3 nucleotides are TGTGCCAGCTCAGGGGGCGGGAACACTGAAGCTTTCTTT. The V gene is TRBV18, the J gene TRBJ1-1, with D possibly being TRBD1 (6 bases). The germline CDR1 and CDR2 sequences are KGHSH and LQKENI. With 5 bases removed from V and 1 base from J, the gap between germline ends came to 8 bases. CDR3 length: 13 residues.

This clone was counted only a few times. This chain links TRBV2 with TRBJ2-1; 15 bases map to TRBD2. The germline CDR1 and CDR2 sequences are SNHLY and FYNNEI. The CDR3 covers 14 residues. With V trimmed by 6 bases and J by 7 bases, 1 base remained unmatched. CDR3 nucleotide sequence: TGTGCCAGCAGGGGGACTAGCGGGAGGAATGAGCAGTTCTTC. Protein sequence: CASRGTSGRNEQFF.

A remark on this clone: The junction departs from germline at one end; a sequencing error may be responsible. This chain uses TRBV7-7 with TRBJ2-5; unclear D gene. The V gene's germline CDR1 is SSHAT and CDR2 FNYEAQ (reference sequence). CDR3 size: 12 residues. CDR3 protein: CASSSSPETQYF. The CDR3 nucleotides are TGTGCTAGCAGCTCGAGCCCGGAGACCCAGTACTTC.

This clone came up a few times. This chain connects TRBV30 to TRBJ1-6; 7 positions agree with TRBD1. CDR1 and CDR2 (germline): GTSNPN, SVGIG (reference sequence). The CDR3 extends over 15 amino acids. V trimming: 1 base; J trimming: 10 bases; junction bases outside the gene matches: 10. CDR3 in DNA: TGTGCCTGGAGTGGTAGGACAGGCGTTGGGTCACCCCTCCACTTT. This sequence encodes CAWSGRTGVGSPLHF.

The chain carries TRBV29-1 and TRBJ2-1; no clear D. V lost 6 bases to trimming and J lost 0 bases, with 15 bases between them. Germline V gives CDR1 SQVTM, CDR2 ANQGSEA. The CDR3 consists of 15 residues. Here the CDR3 reads CSVKRVTPSYNEQFF. CDR3 in DNA: TGCAGCGTAAAACGGGTAACTCCCTCCTACAATGAGCAGTTCTTC.

The J gene is TRBJ2-5, the V gene TRBV5-5, with D possibly matching TRBD2 (5 bases). This CDR3 is 14 amino acids long. The germline gives CDR1 SGHKS, CDR2 YYEKEE (reference sequence). V was trimmed by 0 bases and J by 5 bases, leaving 11 bases between them. CDR3 sequence (DNA): TGTGCCAGCAGCTTGGAGCTCAGAGGGGAGACCCAGTACTTC. Amino acids: CASSLELRGETQYF. The full variable domain, rest sourced from reference TRBV5-5 and TRBJ2-5, is DAGVTQSPTHLIKTRGQQVTLRCSPISGHKSVSWYQQVLGQGPQFIFQYYEKEERGRGNFPDRFSARQFPNYSSELNVNALLLGDSALYLCASSLELRGETQYFGPGTRLLVL.

This clone was detected only once. The chain carries TRBV19 and TRBJ1-1; possible D gene TRBD1, 6 bases. The V and J ends lost 5 bases and 4 bases respectively, with 17 bases between them. Germline V CDR1 and CDR2: LNHDA, SQIVND (reference sequence). This CDR3 has 15 residues. The CDR3 sequence: CASSGHRAKGTEAFF. The CDR3 coding sequence is TGTGCCAGTAGTGGACACAGGGCTAAGGGCACTGAAGCTTTCTTT.